The rows below give T cell receptor beta chains drawn from one sample of a study of naive and memory T cell subsets. TCRdb reprocessed the UMI-ligation and nested PCR reads with MiXCR, giving one entry per CDR3 protein. The sample holds some 80,000 distinct CDR3 sequences, approximately 10% seen once. Material for sequencing was naive CD8+ T cells from blood. The origin of the receptors is a human donor in good health. The CDR3 runs from the conserved cysteine through the conserved F or W. Each record gives: clone size, J gene, V gene, D gene, CDR3 DNA, CDR3 protein. The D gene is left open where the match is weak. The size of a clone is reported for some rows only, either as once, few or many, or as a class for expanded clones.

>-|TRBJ2-4|TRBV6-1|TRBD1
TGTGCCAGCAGTTCGGACAGGGAAGGGGGCATTCAGTACTTC
CASSSDREGGIQYF
>-|TRBJ2-5|TRBV6-5|TRBD1
TGTGCCAGCAGTTACTCGGGCAGGGACAGGGTATACTTC
CASSYSGRDRVYF
>-|TRBJ2-7|TRBV3-1|TRBD2
TGTGCCAGCAGCGACCGAACATGGACTAGCGGGAGGGCCCCCTACGAGCAGTACTTC
CASSDRTWTSGRAPYEQYF
>many|TRBJ1-2|TRBV20-1|-
TGCAGTGCTAGAGTCCGTGGGACGGCGTATGGCTACACCTTC
CSARVRGTAYGYTF
>-|TRBJ2-5|TRBV2|TRBD1
TGTGCCAGCAGTGAAGGCGACAGGGGACCCCAAGAGACCCAGTACTTC
CASSEGDRGPQETQYF
>few|TRBJ1-1|TRBV6-2/TRBV6-3|-
TGTGCCAGCAGCTGGGATCGGGTCACTGAAGCTTTCTTT
CASSWDRVTEAFF
>-|TRBJ2-1|TRBV4-3|-
TGCGCCAGCAGCAAGACGGATAGCTCCTACAATGAGCAGTTCTTC
CASSKTDSSYNEQFF
>-|TRBJ1-2|TRBV12-3/TRBV12-4|-
TGTGCCAGCAGTTCGGGCCTACCTAATGGCTACACCTTC
CASSSGLPNGYTF
>-|TRBJ2-1|TRBV4-2|TRBD2
TGTGCCAGCAGCCAGAGGACTAGCGGGAGGGAATACAATGAGCAGTTCTTC
CASSQRTSGREYNEQFF
>few|TRBJ2-2|TRBV6-5|TRBD2
TGTGCCAGCAGTTACGACACTAGCGGGAGTATTACCGGGGAGCTGTTTTTT
CASSYDTSGSITGELFF
>few|TRBJ1-2|TRBV29-1|TRBD1
TGCAGCGTTGAAGACAGGGGGCTAGACTTC
CSVEDRGLDF
>-|TRBJ1-1|TRBV7-9|TRBD1
TGTGCCAGCAGCTCCAGGGACAGGGTAAAATCTGAAGCTTTCTTT
CASSSRDRVKSEAFF
>once|TRBJ2-5|TRBV7-7|-
TGTGCCAGCAGTTCCGGCAGGAGTCAAGAGACCCAGAACTTC
CASSSGRSQETQNF
>-|TRBJ1-1|TRBV2|TRBD1
TGTGCCAGCAGTGGGGCGACAGGGGGTTTGTTTGAAGCTTTCTTT
CASSGATGGLFEAFF
>many|TRBJ1-5|TRBV6-5|TRBD1
TGTGCCAGCAGTTACGCCACGCCTTACCACAGGGGACGTAGCAATCAGCCCCAGCATTTT
CASSYATPYHRGRSNQPQHF
>few|TRBJ2-1|TRBV7-8|TRBD1
TGTGCCAGCAGCTCCGACAGGGGTGGTGAGCAGTTCTTC
CASSSDRGGEQFF